This T cell receptor beta chain was retrieved from a study of OX40 agonist ivuxolimab in advanced cancers. Study background: Checkpoint inhibitors had been given previously to over 30% of patients. Study results and caveats: No antigen was identified for the clonally expanded peripheral T cells. Within 6 weeks, CD4+ and CD8+ blood T cells expanded clonally at 0.1 to 3.0 mg/kg.

About this clone itself: Its antigen is unidentified.

Sequencing used immunoSEQ multiplex PCR; TCRdb keeps in-frame clones, though not all of them. Of 81,000 or so clones in the sample, about 93% were seen once. Germline loops: CDR1 MGHRA, CDR2 YSYEKL. There are 15 residues in the CDR3. Between the trimmed V and J ends, which lost 1 base and 1 base, there was a span of 10 bases. The TCR sequence derives from an adult with an advanced solid tumor such as melanoma, head and neck, liver or kidney cancer. Sequencing used CD4+ or CD8+ T cells sorted from blood, obtained in a trial of the OX40 agonist ivuxolimab. The rearrangement uses TRBV4-1 and TRBJ1-1; no clear D gene. CDR3 sequence reads: CASSQARTANTEAFF. CDR3 sequence (DNA): TGCGCCAGCAGCCAAGCTCGGACGGCGAACACTGAAGCTTTCTTT.